This TCR beta chain was recorded in a study of PD-1 blockade in classical Hodgkin lymphoma. Repertoires were generated with immunoSEQ multiplex PCR, while TCRdb's copy carries only in-frame clones and drops some. In the table there are almost 100,000 clones, around nine tenths of which are singletons. Each patient relapsed following autologous stem cell transplantation, and prior brentuximab vedotin exposure differed. Germline V gives CDR1 MDHEN, CDR2 SYDVKM. Trimming at V came to 4 bases and at J to 4 bases, leaving 7 bases not matched to a gene. This CDR3 contains 15 residues. The TCR sequence derives from a human donor with classical Hodgkin lymphoma. The V gene is TRBV28, the J gene TRBJ1-5, with TRBD1 matching over 7 bases. The specimen was peripheral blood mononuclear cells (PBMCs), collected at baseline. The CDR3 reads CASSWGDRSNQPQHF. The CDR3 DNA is TGTGCCAGCAGTTGGGGGGACAGATCGAATCAGCCCCAGCATTTT.